These T cell receptor beta chains were read from a single sample in a study of PD-L1 blockade in urothelial cancer. The repertoire was sequenced with immunoSEQ multiplex PCR; TCRdb's copy has only in-frame clones and lacks some. The data contain 40,000 to 55,000 clones, 85% to 90% of them singletons. Sequenced here: PBMCs, sampled around atezolizumab (anti-PD-L1) treatment. The receptors shown here come from a man aged 55 to 69 with urothelial cancer. The CDR3 runs from the conserved cysteine through the conserved F or W. Each record gives: clone size, J gene, D gene, V gene, CDR3 protein, CDR3 DNA. D genes are given only for firm matches. The size field is filled for only some rows; it gives once, few, many or a size class.

NA	TRBJ2-5	TRBD2	TRBV5-6	CASSLQRGQETQYF	TGTGCCAGCAGCTTGCAGCGGGGTCAAGAGACCCAGTACTTC
NA	TRBJ2-5	TRBD2	TRBV6-4	CASSEGTSGGETQYF	TGTGCCAGCAGTGAAGGGACTAGCGGGGGAGAGACCCAGTACTTC
once	TRBJ1-1	TRBD1	TRBV11-3	CASSEGQGHMNTEAFF	TGTGCCAGCAGCGAGGGACAGGGACACATGAACACTGAAGCTTTCTTT
few	TRBJ1-1	TRBD1	TRBV6-1	CASSEDRGYEAFF	TGTGCCAGCAGTGAGGACAGGGGATATGAAGCTTTCTTT
NA	TRBJ2-7	TRBD1	TRBV29-1	CSVEGDRGNEQYF	TGCAGCGTTGAGGGGGACAGGGGGAACGAGCAGTACTTC
NA	TRBJ1-1	NA	TRBV5-4	CASSSGQFGTEAFF	TGTGCCAGCAGCTCCGGACAGTTTGGGACTGAAGCTTTCTTT
NA	TRBJ2-3	TRBD1	TRBV6-1	CASSEVKGAFTDTQYF	TGTGCCAGCAGTGAAGTTAAGGGGGCATTCACAGATACGCAGTATTTT
NA	TRBJ1-3	TRBD1	TRBV30	CAWSTRQGAGNTIYF	TGTGCCTGGAGTACTCGACAGGGGGCTGGAAACACCATATATTTT
NA	TRBJ1-4	TRBD1	TRBV6-1	CASSEWTGRGSATNEKLFF	TGTGCCAGCAGTGAATGGACAGGGAGAGGATCTGCAACTAATGAAAAACTGTTTTTT
NA	TRBJ2-7	TRBD1	TRBV2	CASIADRGLYEQYF	TGTGCCAGCATCGCGGACAGGGGACTCTACGAGCAGTACTTC
once	TRBJ2-5	NA	TRBV5-5	CASSLGDLPQETQYF	TGTGCCAGCAGCTTGGGAGACTTACCCCAAGAGACCCAGTACTTC
NA	TRBJ2-3	TRBD1	TRBV2	CASGSGTGIPDTQYF	TGTGCCAGCGGGTCCGGGACAGGAATTCCAGATACGCAGTATTTT
NA	TRBJ2-2	TRBD2	TRBV10-3	CAISASGVTGELFF	TGTGCCATCAGTGCTAGCGGAGTTACCGGGGAGCTGTTTTTT
NA	TRBJ1-3	NA	TRBV19	CASRTFTLFSGNTIYF	TGTGCCAGTAGGACATTTACACTGTTCTCTGGAAACACCATATATTTT
NA	TRBJ1-2	NA	TRBV12-5	CASGSPLETEANYGYTF	TGTGCTAGTGGTTCCCCTCTTGAGACAGAAGCTAACTATGGCTACACCTTC
few	TRBJ2-7	TRBD1	TRBV9	CASSVGTGTGRTYEQYF	TGTGCCAGCAGCGTAGGAACTGGGACAGGGCGCACCTACGAGCAGTACTTC
NA	TRBJ2-2	TRBD1	TRBV5-4	CASSDGTGRTTGELFF	TGTGCCAGCAGCGACGGGACAGGGCGAACCACCGGGGAGCTGTTTTTT
NA	TRBJ1-2	NA	TRBV6-6	CASSRGGVWGGYTF	TGTGCCAGCAGTCGGGGGGGGGTATGGGGTGGCTACACCTTC
once	TRBJ1-4	TRBD1	TRBV20-1	CSPDRAEKLFF	TGCAGTCCGGACAGGGCTGAAAAACTGTTTTTT
NA	TRBJ1-2	TRBD1	TRBV18	CASSLRDRGNGYTF	TGTGCCAGCTCACTGCGGGACAGGGGTAATGGCTACACCTTC
once	TRBJ1-1	TRBD1	TRBV6-1	CASRGTVMNTEAFF	TGTGCCAGCAGGGGGACAGTCATGAACACTGAAGCTTTCTTT
NA	TRBJ2-7	TRBD1	TRBV9	CASSVGLSGGEYEQYF	TGTGCCAGCAGCGTAGGACTTTCAGGGGGCGAGTACGAGCAGTACTTC
NA	TRBJ1-4	NA	TRBV28	CASSLGGVVSNEKLFF	TGTGCCAGCAGTTTGGGAGGAGTTGTCAGTAATGAAAAACTGTTTTTT
NA	TRBJ1-2	TRBD1	TRBV7-8	CASSLDRGSYTF	TGTGCCAGCAGCTTAGACAGGGGGAGCTACACCTTC
NA	TRBJ2-7	TRBD2	TRBV11-2	CASSLDAGGVYEQYF	TGTGCCAGCAGCTTAGACGCGGGGGGGGTATACGAGCAGTACTTC
once	TRBJ2-2	TRBD2	TRBV5-8	CASGRIAGGNTGELFF	TGTGCCAGCGGGAGAATCGCGGGGGGAAACACCGGGGAGCTGTTTTTT
NA	TRBJ2-3	NA	TRBV9	CASSDYTGRTDTQYF	TGTGCCAGCAGCGACTACACAGGTCGCACAGATACGCAGTATTTT
NA	TRBJ2-2	TRBD1	TRBV5-4	CASSLKGQPNTGELFF	TGTGCCAGCAGCTTGAAGGGACAGCCGAACACCGGGGAGCTGTTTTTT
once	TRBJ1-2	NA	TRBV19	CATSGNYDYGYTF	TGTGCCACTTCAGGGAATTATGACTATGGCTACACCTTC
NA	TRBJ2-7	TRBD2	TRBV27	CASSFTARAGGPGEQYF	TGTGCCAGCAGTTTTACAGCGAGGGCGGGAGGTCCGGGCGAGCAGTACTTC
NA	TRBJ2-1	NA	TRBV4-1	CASRYSGSFSYNEQFF	TGCGCCAGCAGATATAGCGGATCCTTCTCCTACAATGAGCAGTTCTTC